These 27 T cell receptor beta chains were sequenced from one sample in a study of T-cell reconstitution after alpha-beta-depleted transplantation in children. This sample's TCRbeta library carried unique molecular identifier barcodes. TCRdb itself ran the PCR reads through MiXCR, one entry per CDR3 protein. Of some 250,000 distinct CDR3 sequences listed, around 12% are singletons. Sequenced material: PBMCs from the stem cell graft donor, taken from the stem cell graft. The origin of the receptors is a human donor who donated a stem cell graft to a child with acute lymphoblastic leukemia.

Comments on this clonotype: It may be a read error: a sequence one base away is much more abundant. This chain connects TRBV28 to TRBJ1-1; D is unclear. Germline-derived CDR1 and CDR2 are MDHEN and SYDVKM. The V gene lost 7 bases and the J gene lost 4 bases, with 16 bases spanning the gap. This CDR3 spans 14 amino acids. CDR3 DNA: TGTGCCAGCAACGCGAGACACCCCCTCACTGAAGCTTTCTTT. Translated: CASNARHPLTEAFF.

This clonotype was picked up many times. The V and J genes are TRBV25-1 and TRBJ1-5; maybe TRBD1 (5 bases). This CDR3 is built from 12 residues. The V and J ends lost 4 bases and 4 bases respectively, with 5 bases between them. CDR1 is MGHDK and CDR2 is SYGVNS in the germline V gene. The CDR3 reads CASSGGNQPQHF. Here the CDR3 DNA reads TGTGCCAGCAGTGGGGGGAATCAGCCCCAGCATTTT.

On this clonotype itself: Mismatch with germline at one junction end may stem from a read error. The rearrangement uses TRBV19 and TRBJ2-2; D may match TRBD1 or TRBD2 (5 bases each). The CDR3 covers 16 residues. Germline CDR1 LNHDA, CDR2 SQIVND (reference sequence). The CDR3 region is CASSRNRHANTGDLFF. CDR3 nucleotide sequence: TGTGCCAGTAGTAGAAATCGACACGCGAACACCGGGGACCTGTTTTTT.

This clonotype has ten or more counts. The chain couples TRBV9 to TRBJ2-1; 12 bases map to TRBD2. Trimming took 7 bases from V and 4 from J; bases not matched to a gene: 0. The germline V gene encodes CDR1 SGDLS and CDR2 YYNGEE. The CDR3 runs to 13 residues. For the CDR3, the DNA is TGTGCCAGCGGGACTAGCGGGTACAATGAGCAGTTCTTC. This encodes CASGTSGYNEQFF.

This clonotype was detected a few times. The rearrangement uses TRBV19 and TRBJ2-1, with 7 bases that match TRBD1. Losses at the gene ends were 6 bases for V and 15 bases for J; bases not matched to a gene: 17. This CDR3 is built from 14 residues. The germline V gene encodes CDR1 LNHDA and CDR2 SQIVND (reference sequence). The CDR3 is CASSTPETGTARFF. CDR3 nucleotide sequence: TGTGCCAGTAGCACACCTGAAACGGGGACAGCGCGGTTCTTC.

This rearrangement joins TRBV7-9 to TRBJ1-1; maybe TRBD1 (6 bases). The CDR3 runs to 17 residues. V was trimmed by 3 bases and J by 0 bases, leaving 17 bases between them. The germline V gene encodes CDR1 SEHNR and CDR2 FQNEAQ (reference sequence). In DNA form, the CDR3 reads TGTGCCAGCAGCTTTGACCCCGCCGGACAGATGAACACTGAAGCTTTCTTT. Its protein product is CASSFDPAGQMNTEAFF.

This clonotype has a count of ten or more. V usage is TRBV15 and J usage is TRBJ2-1; 13 nucleotides align to TRBD2. V was clipped by 0 bases and J by 5 bases; unmatched bases: 1. CDR3 length: 16 residues. In germline, CDR1 is LNHNV, CDR2 YYDKDF (reference sequence). As DNA, the CDR3 is TGTGCCACCAGCAGAGATGGACTAGCGGGAGACAATGAGCAGTTCTTC. As protein: CATSRDGLAGDNEQFF.

This clonotype appeared many times. The rearrangement uses TRBV9 and TRBJ2-1, with a possible D match to TRBD1 (6 bases). The V gene lost 4 bases and the J gene lost 6 bases, with 14 bases spanning the gap. CDR3 length: 14 amino acids. Germline lookup yields CDR1 SGDLS and CDR2 YYNGEE. CDR3 amino acids: CASSSIRGSNEQFF. In DNA, the CDR3 is TGTGCCAGCAGCTCAATAAGGGGGTCCAATGAGCAGTTCTTC.

Many counts were recorded for this clonotype. The rearrangement uses TRBV5-5 and TRBJ2-5; D is unresolved. Between the trimmed V and J ends, which lost 2 bases and 5 bases, there was a span of 10 bases. This CDR3 contains 13 residues. Germline V gene lookup returns CDR1 SGHKS and CDR2 YYEKEE (reference sequence). CDR3 protein: CASSFHGRETQYF. Here the CDR3 DNA reads TGTGCCAGCAGCTTCCACGGGCGGGAGACCCAGTACTTC.

This clonotype was recorded many times. The V and J genes are TRBV29-1 and TRBJ2-5; maybe TRBD2 (5 bases). The V end was cut by 0 bases, the J end by 3 bases, with 14 bases between. Germline loops: CDR1 SQVTM, CDR2 ANQGSEA. The CDR3 has 15 amino acids. CDR3 region: CSVEDYLATKETQYF. CDR3 DNA sequence: TGCAGCGTTGAAGATTATCTAGCTACTAAAGAGACCCAGTACTTC.

This clonotype occurred many times. The chain carries TRBV20-1 and TRBJ1-2, with a weak D call TRBD1 (5 bases). Germline V lookup: CDR1 DFQATT, CDR2 SNEGSKA (reference sequence). Trimming took 6 bases from V and 1 from J, leaving 15 bases between them. This CDR3 spans 14 amino acids. The CDR3 sequence is CSAIRDPSNYGYTF. The CDR3 nucleotides are TGCAGTGCCATCCGGGACCCCAGTAACTATGGCTACACCTTC.

Many counts were recorded for this clonotype. This chain joins TRBV9 and TRBJ1-6, with D unclear. V dropped 0 bases and J dropped 0 bases, with 13 bases sitting between them. CDR1 and CDR2 from the germline V gene are SGDLS and YYNGEE. This CDR3 is built from 18 residues. This CDR3 is CASSVDRSFSSYNSPLHF. The CDR3 region has the DNA TGTGCCAGCAGCGTAGATCGGTCGTTTAGCTCCTATAATTCACCCCTCCACTTT.

In regard to this clonotype: A single base separates this from a much larger clone, so it may be a read error. The gene calls are TRBV7-9 and TRBJ2-6; 9 bases line up with TRBD2. The CDR3 runs to 17 residues. Germline lookup yields CDR1 SEHNR and CDR2 FQNEAQ (reference sequence). This CDR3 is CASSFPSGETGANGLTF. CDR3 nucleotide sequence: TGTGCCAGCAGCTTCCCTAGCGGGGAAACTGGGGCCAACGGCCTGACTTTC. Using reference TRBV7-9 and TRBJ2-6 for the parts outside the CDR3, the full variable domain is DTGVSQNPRHKITKRGQNVTFRCDPISEHNRLYWYRQTLGQGPEFLTYFQNEAQLEKSRLLSDRFSAERPKGSFSTLEIQRTEQGDSAMYLCASSFPSGETGANGLTFGAGSRLTVL.

Note on this clonotype: An end of the junction does not agree with germline; a read error may underlie this. The chain couples TRBV6-2 or TRBV6-3 to TRBJ1-2, with D possibly matching TRBD1 (6 bases). The CDR3 is 19 amino acids. In germline, CDR1 is MNHEY, CDR2 SVGEGT. The CDR3 DNA is TGTGCCAGCAGTTACACGGGCTATCTCCTGACAGGAGTGAGCTATCGCTACACCTTC. Translated, it gives CASSYTGYLLTGVSYRYTF.

This clonotype was counted many times. The CDR3 DNA reads as TGCGCCAGCAGCTTGCCCGGGGAGACCCAGTACTTC. This translates into CASSLPGETQYF. The V and J genes are TRBV5-1 and TRBJ2-5, with D hard to call. With 1 base removed from V and 5 bases from J, the gap between germline ends came to 6 bases. Per germline, CDR1 SGHRS and CDR2 YFSETQ. This CDR3 comprises 12 residues.

CDR3 sequence reads: CASTGGETQYF. The CDR3, as DNA: TGTGCCAGCACGGGGGGTGAGACCCAGTACTTC. This rearrangement joins TRBV6-2 or TRBV6-3 to TRBJ2-5; TRBD2 matches at 7 bases. Germline lookup yields CDR1 MNHEY and CDR2 SVGEGT. The CDR3 has 11 amino acids. V gave up 7 bases and J gave up 5 bases; unmatched junction bases: 1.

This clonotype has ten or more counts. The chain carries TRBV29-1 and TRBJ2-7, with D possibly being TRBD2 (6 bases). The CDR3 is made up of 12 amino acids. V was cut by 4 bases and J by 2 bases, with 9 bases left in between. Germline V gene data show CDR1 as SQVTM and CDR2 as ANQGSEA. The CDR3 region is CSVGSGAYEQYF. As DNA, the CDR3 is TGCAGCGTTGGTAGCGGAGCCTACGAGCAGTACTTC.

The chain is built from TRBV7-2 and TRBJ2-3; 10 nucleotides align to TRBD1. The junction had 12 bases not matched to a gene; V was cut back by 5 bases and J by 4 bases. Germline loops: CDR1 SGHTA, CDR2 FQGNSA. The CDR3 extends over 17 amino acids. The CDR3 sequence is CASSQDRGRFGADTQYF. The CDR3 DNA reads as TGTGCCAGCAGCCAAGACAGGGGGCGCTTTGGGGCAGATACGCAGTATTTT. The full variable domain, in which reference TRBV7-2 and TRBJ2-3 provide the parts outside the CDR3, is GAGVSQSPSNKVTEKGKDVELRCDPISGHTALYWYRQSLGQGLEFLIYFQGNSAPDKSGLPSDRFSAERTGGSVSTLTIQRTQQEDSAVYLCASSQDRGRFGADTQYFGPGTRLTVL.

The chain joins TRBV15 to TRBJ2-7; no clear D gene. CDR1 and CDR2 from the germline V gene are LNHNV and YYDKDF (reference sequence). This CDR3 spans 14 amino acids. V lost 0 bases and J lost 0, with 6 bases in between. The CDR3, as DNA: TGTGCCACCAGCAGAGACCCAGTCTCCTACGAGCAGTACTTC. It specifies CATSRDPVSYEQYF.

Many counts were recorded for this clonotype. The V call is TRBV28, the J call TRBJ2-5; D is undetermined. In germline, CDR1 is MDHEN, CDR2 SYDVKM. Trimming removed 4 bases from V and 4 bases from J, with 13 bases in between. CDR3 size: 14 residues. The CDR3 loop is CASSSALEAETQYF. CDR3 coding DNA: TGTGCCAGCAGTTCCGCGCTAGAAGCAGAGACCCAGTACTTC.

Comment on this clonotype: Given a much more abundant clone one base away, this may be a read error. The rearrangement joins TRBV19 to TRBJ2-1; D might be TRBD1 or TRBD2, each matching 5 bases. Germline V gives CDR1 LNHDA, CDR2 SQIVND (reference sequence). Trimming cost V 6 bases and J 3 bases, with 15 bases left between them. CDR3 length: 15 amino acids. CDR3 in amino acids: CASRNPGTSYNEQFF. The CDR3 coding sequence is TGTGCCAGTAGAAACCCTGGGACCAGCTACAATGAGCAGTTCTTC. The variable domain in full, completed from reference TRBV19 and TRBJ2-1, reads DGGITQSPKYLFRKEGQNVTLSCEQNLNHDAMYWYRQDPGQGLRLIYYSQIVNDFQKGDIAEGYSVSREKKESFPLTVTSAQKNPTAFYLCASRNPGTSYNEQFFGPGTRLTVL.

This clonotype was found many times. J is TRBJ1-1 and V is TRBV20-1; tentatively, D is TRBD1 (5 bases). Trimming shortened V by 1 base and J by 0 bases, and 6 bases separated the two germline ends. Germline CDR1 and CDR2: DFQATT and SNEGSKA (reference sequence). The CDR3 runs 13 residues. The chain's CDR3 is CSARVGVNTEAFF. CDR3 nucleotides: TGCAGTGCTAGAGTAGGGGTGAACACTGAAGCTTTCTTT.

This clonotype came up many times. The V and J genes are TRBV6-2 or TRBV6-3 and TRBJ2-4, with D perhaps matching TRBD2 (6 bases). The V gene's germline CDR1 is MNHEY and CDR2 SVGEGT. V was cut by 7 bases and J by 7 bases, with 20 bases left in between. The CDR3 spans 15 residues. The CDR3: CASTLGGTAGNIQYF. The CDR3 nucleotides are TGTGCCAGCACCCTAGGAGGGACGGCAGGGAACATTCAGTACTTC.

Ten or more counts support this clonotype. The V call is TRBV9, the J call TRBJ2-5, with D possibly being TRBD1 (6 bases). Trimming left V 4 bases short and J 1 base short, with 11 bases between. The germline CDR1 and CDR2 sequences are SGDLS and YYNGEE. The CDR3 is 14 amino acids. CDR3 loop: CASSSGQFQETQYF. Here the CDR3 DNA reads TGTGCCAGCAGCTCCGGACAGTTCCAAGAGACCCAGTACTTC.

This clonotype was counted at least ten times. This chain joins TRBV28 and TRBJ2-3; the D gene could be TRBD1 or TRBD2 (5 bases each). Germline V gives CDR1 MDHEN, CDR2 SYDVKM. Trimming shortened V by 5 bases and J by 7 bases, and 22 bases separated the two germline ends. The CDR3 covers 16 residues. The CDR3 reads CASSPGAAIIINTQYF. The CDR3 nucleotides read TGTGCCAGCAGTCCCGGGGCAGCCATTATTATAAATACGCAGTATTTT.

This clonotype was picked up many times. The rearrangement links TRBV25-1 to TRBJ1-1; D uncertain. This CDR3 region has 16 residues. V was trimmed by 3 bases and J by 4 bases, leaving 18 bases between them. Germline CDR1 reads MGHDK; CDR2 reads SYGVNS. CDR3 sequence: CASSEVGVGEGTEAFF. The CDR3 DNA is TGTGCCAGCAGTGAGGTTGGGGTGGGTGAGGGCACTGAAGCTTTCTTT.

The chain recombines TRBV5-6 with TRBJ2-7; perhaps TRBD1 as D (5 bases). Germline CDR1 is SGHDT and CDR2 is YYEEEE. This CDR3 comprises 14 residues. Between the trimmed V and J ends, which lost 1 base and 1 base, there was a span of 9 bases. The DNA of the CDR3 is TGTGCCAGCAGCTTGAACAGGCTGTCCTACGAGCAGTACTTC. As protein: CASSLNRLSYEQYF.